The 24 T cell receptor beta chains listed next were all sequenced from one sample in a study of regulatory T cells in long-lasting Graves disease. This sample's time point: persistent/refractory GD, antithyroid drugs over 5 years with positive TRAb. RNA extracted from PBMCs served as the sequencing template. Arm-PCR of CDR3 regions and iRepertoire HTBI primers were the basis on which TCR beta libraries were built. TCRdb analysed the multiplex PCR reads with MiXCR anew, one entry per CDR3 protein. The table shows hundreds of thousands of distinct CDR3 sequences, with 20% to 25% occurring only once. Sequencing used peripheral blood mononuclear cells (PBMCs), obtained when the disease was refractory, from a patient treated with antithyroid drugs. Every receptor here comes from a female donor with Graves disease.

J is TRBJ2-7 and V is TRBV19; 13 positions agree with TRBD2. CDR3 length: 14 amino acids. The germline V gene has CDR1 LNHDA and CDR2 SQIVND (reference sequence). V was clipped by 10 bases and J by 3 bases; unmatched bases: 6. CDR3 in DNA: TGTGCCACGACTCGGACTAGCGGGAGCTACGAGCAGTACTTC. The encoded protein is CATTRTSGSYEQYF.

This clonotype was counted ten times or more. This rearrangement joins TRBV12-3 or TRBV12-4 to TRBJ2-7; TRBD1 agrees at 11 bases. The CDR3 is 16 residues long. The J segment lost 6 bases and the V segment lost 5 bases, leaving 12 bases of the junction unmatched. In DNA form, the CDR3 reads TGTGCCAGCAGTGGGACAGGGGGTAGTCTTACGCGCGAGCAGTACTTC. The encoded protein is CASSGTGGSLTREQYF.

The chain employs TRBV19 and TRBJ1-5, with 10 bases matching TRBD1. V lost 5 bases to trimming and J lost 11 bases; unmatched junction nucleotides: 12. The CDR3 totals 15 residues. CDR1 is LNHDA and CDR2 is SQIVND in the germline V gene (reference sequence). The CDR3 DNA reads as TGTGCCAGTAGTTTAGGGACAGGGGCCCTGATGGCCCAGCATTTT. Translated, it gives CASSLGTGALMAQHF. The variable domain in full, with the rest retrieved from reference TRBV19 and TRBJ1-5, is DGGITQSPKYLFRKEGQNVTLSCEQNLNHDAMYWYRQDPGQGLRLIYYSQIVNDFQKGDIAEGYSVSREKKESFPLTVTSAQKNPTAFYLCASSLGTGALMAQHFGDGTRLSIL.

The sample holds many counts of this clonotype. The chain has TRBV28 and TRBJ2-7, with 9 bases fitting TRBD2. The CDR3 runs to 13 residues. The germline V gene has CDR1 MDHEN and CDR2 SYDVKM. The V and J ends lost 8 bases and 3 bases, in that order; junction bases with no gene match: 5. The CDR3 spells CASLGTSSYEQYF. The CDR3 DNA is TGTGCCAGCCTAGGGACTAGCAGCTACGAGCAGTACTTC.

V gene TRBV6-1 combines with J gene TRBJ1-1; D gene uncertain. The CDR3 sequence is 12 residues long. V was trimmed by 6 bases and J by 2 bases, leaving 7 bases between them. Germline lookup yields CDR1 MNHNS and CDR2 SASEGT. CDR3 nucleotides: TGTGCCAGCAGACCATACAACACTGAAGCTTTCTTT. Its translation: CASRPYNTEAFF.

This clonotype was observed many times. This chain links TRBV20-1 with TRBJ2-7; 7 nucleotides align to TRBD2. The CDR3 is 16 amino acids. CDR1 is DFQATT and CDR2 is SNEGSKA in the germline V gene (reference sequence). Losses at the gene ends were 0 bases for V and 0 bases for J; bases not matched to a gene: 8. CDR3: CSARDQRTSYSYEQYF. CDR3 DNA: TGCAGTGCTAGAGATCAGCGGACTAGTTACTCCTACGAGCAGTACTTC.

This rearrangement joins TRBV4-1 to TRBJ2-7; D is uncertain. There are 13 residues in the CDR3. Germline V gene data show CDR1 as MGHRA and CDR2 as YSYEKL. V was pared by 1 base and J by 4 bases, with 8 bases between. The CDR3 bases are TGCGCCAGCAGCCAAGGTGGAGAGTACGAGCAGTACTTC. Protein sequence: CASSQGGEYEQYF.

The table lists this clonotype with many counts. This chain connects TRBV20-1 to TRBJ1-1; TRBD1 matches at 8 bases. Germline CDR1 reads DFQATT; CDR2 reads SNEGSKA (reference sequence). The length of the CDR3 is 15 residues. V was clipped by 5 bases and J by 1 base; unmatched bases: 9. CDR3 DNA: TGCAGTGCTCCAGGGGGCCATTACGGGAACACTGAAGCTTTCTTT. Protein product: CSAPGGHYGNTEAFF.

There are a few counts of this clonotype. The CDR3 reads CASSYSGSIDNEQFF. In nucleotides, the CDR3 is TGCGCCAGCAGCTATAGCGGGAGCATCGACAATGAGCAGTTCTTC. The chain couples TRBV4-1 to TRBJ2-1, with 9 positions matching TRBD2. Per germline, CDR1 MGHRA and CDR2 YSYEKL. V was clipped by 5 bases and J by 5 bases; unmatched bases: 7. This CDR3 comprises 15 residues.

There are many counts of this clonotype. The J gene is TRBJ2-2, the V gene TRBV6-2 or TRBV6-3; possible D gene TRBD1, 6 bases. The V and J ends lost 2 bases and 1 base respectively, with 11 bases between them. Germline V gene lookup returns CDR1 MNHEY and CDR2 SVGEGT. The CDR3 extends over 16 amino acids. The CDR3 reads CASSYGQGLNTGELFF. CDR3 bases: TGTGCCAGCAGTTACGGGCAGGGGCTGAACACCGGGGAGCTGTTTTTT.

This CDR3 is CSVKPDRLQGPQHF. The CDR3 DNA sequence: TGCAGCGTCAAACCGGACAGACTCCAAGGGCCCCAGCATTTT. V usage is TRBV29-1 and J usage is TRBJ1-5; maybe TRBD1 (6 bases). Trimming stripped 6 bases from V and 9 bases from J, with 21 bases between. This CDR3 comprises 14 residues. CDR1 and CDR2 (germline): SQVTM, ANQGSEA.

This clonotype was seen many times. CDR3 amino acids: CASSLAVGSNQPQHF. The CDR3 DNA reads as TGTGCCAGCAGCTTAGCTGTGGGTAGCAATCAGCCCCAGCATTTT. J is TRBJ1-5 and V is TRBV7-9; no firm D call. CDR1 and CDR2 (germline): SEHNR, FQNEAQ (reference sequence). V was clipped by 0 bases and J by 0 bases, with 6 bases between them. This CDR3 contains 15 residues.

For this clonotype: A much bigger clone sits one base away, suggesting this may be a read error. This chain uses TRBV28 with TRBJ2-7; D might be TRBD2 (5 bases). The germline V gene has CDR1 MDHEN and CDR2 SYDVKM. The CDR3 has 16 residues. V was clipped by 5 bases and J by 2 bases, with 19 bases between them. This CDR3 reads CASSNLSGISTYEQYF. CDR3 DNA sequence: TGTGCCAGCAGTAACCTCTCCGGGATATCCACCTACGAGCAGTACTTC.

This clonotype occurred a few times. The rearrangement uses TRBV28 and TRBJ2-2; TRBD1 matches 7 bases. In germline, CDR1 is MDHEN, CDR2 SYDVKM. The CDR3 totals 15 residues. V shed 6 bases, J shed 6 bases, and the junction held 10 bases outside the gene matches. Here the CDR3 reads CASRKQGFYAGELFF. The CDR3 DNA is TGTGCCAGCAGGAAACAGGGGTTTTATGCCGGGGAGCTGTTTTTT. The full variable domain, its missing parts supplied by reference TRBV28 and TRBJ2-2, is DVKVTQSSRYLVKRTGEKVFLECVQDMDHENMFWYRQDPGLGLRLIYFSYDVKMKEKGDIPEGYSVSREKKERFSLILESASTNQTSMYLCASRKQGFYAGELFFGEGSRLTVL.

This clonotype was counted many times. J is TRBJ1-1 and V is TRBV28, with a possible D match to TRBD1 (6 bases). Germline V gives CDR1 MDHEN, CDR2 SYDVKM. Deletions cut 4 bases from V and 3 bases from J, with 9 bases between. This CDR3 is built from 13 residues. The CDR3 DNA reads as TGTGCCAGCAGTTCCGGACAGTACACTGAAGCTTTCTTT. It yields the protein CASSSGQYTEAFF.

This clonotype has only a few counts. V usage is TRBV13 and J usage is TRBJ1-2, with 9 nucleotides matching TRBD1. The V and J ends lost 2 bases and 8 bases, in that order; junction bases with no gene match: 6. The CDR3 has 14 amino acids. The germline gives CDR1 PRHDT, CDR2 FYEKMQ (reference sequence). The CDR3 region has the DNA TGTGCCAGCAGCTTACAAGGACAGGGGACCGGCTACACCTTC. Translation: CASSLQGQGTGYTF.

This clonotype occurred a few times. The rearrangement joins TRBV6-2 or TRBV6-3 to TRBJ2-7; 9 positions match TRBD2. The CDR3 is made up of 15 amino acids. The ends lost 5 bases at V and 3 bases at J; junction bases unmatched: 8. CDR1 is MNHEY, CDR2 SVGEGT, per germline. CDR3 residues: CASSTTLAGRYEQYF. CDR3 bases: TGTGCCAGCAGTACAACACTAGCGGGTCGCTACGAGCAGTACTTC.

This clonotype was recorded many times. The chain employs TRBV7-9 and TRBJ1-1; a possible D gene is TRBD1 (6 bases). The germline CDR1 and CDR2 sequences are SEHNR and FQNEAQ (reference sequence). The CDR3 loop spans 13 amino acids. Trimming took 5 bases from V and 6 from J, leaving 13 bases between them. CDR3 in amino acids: CASSPRGGPEAFF. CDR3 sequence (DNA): TGTGCCAGCAGCCCTCGAGGGGGTCCTGAAGCTTTCTTT.

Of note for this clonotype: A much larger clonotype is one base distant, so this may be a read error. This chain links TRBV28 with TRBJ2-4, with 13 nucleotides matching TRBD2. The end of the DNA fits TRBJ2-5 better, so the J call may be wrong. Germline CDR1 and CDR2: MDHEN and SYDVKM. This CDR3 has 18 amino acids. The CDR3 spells CASSPGLAGANFLETQYF. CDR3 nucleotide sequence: TGTGCCAGCAGTCCTGGACTAGCGGGAGCAAATTTTTTGGAGACCCAGTACTTC.

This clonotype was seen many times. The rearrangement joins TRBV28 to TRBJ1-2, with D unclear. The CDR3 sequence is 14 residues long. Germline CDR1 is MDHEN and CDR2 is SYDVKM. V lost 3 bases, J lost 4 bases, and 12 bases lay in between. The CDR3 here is CASSLNSMLYGYTF. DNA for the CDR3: TGTGCCAGCAGTTTGAACAGTATGCTCTATGGCTACACCTTC.

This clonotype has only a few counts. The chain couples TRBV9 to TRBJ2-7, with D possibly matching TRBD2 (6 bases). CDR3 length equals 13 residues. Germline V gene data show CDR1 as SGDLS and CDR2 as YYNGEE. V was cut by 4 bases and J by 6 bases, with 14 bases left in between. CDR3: CASSILTSSEQYF. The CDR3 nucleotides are TGTGCCAGCAGCATTCTGACTAGTTCCGAGCAGTACTTC.

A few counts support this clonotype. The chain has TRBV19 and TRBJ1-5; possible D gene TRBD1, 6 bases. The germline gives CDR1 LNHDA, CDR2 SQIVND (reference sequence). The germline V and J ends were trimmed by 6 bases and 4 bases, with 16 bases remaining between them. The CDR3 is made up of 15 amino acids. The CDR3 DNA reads TGTGCCAGTAGAGGGAAAGACAGGATTAATCAGCCCCAGCATTTT. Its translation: CASRGKDRINQPQHF. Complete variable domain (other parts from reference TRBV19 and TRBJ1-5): DGGITQSPKYLFRKEGQNVTLSCEQNLNHDAMYWYRQDPGQGLRLIYYSQIVNDFQKGDIAEGYSVSREKKESFPLTVTSAQKNPTAFYLCASRGKDRINQPQHFGDGTRLSIL.

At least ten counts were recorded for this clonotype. DNA of the CDR3: TGTGCCATCAGTGACCTAGCGGGAGTCTACGAGCAGTACTTC. It translates to CAISDLAGVYEQYF. The V and J genes are TRBV10-3 and TRBJ2-7; 10 positions agree with TRBD2. CDR1 is ENHRY, CDR2 SYGVKD, per germline. The CDR3 spans 14 residues. With V trimmed by 3 bases and J by 3 bases, 2 bases remained unmatched.

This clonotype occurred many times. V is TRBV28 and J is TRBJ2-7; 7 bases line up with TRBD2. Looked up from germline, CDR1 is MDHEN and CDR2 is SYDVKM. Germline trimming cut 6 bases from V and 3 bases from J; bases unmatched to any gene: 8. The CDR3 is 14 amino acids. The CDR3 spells CASRPSGADYEQYF. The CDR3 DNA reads TGTGCCAGCAGACCAAGCGGGGCCGACTACGAGCAGTACTTC.